This TCR beta chain was found in a study of T cells in Graves' hyperthyroidism and ophthalmopathy. Regarding the study as a whole: Ophthalmopathy and stable hyperthyroidism were separated by a 13 V-J model. In the blood, most expanded thyroid clonotypes above 0.001 appeared as well.

Regions amplified from RNA transcripts were the TCR beta CDR3 regions. HTBI primers were the set used in a first-round RT-PCR of the TCR CDR3. MiXCR, applied by TCRdb to the multiplex PCR reads, yields one record per CDR3 protein. Of roughly 600,000 distinct CDR3 sequences listed, more than 12% are singletons. Together with thyroid ultrasound, orbital computed tomography, serum thyroxine and TRAb, clinical symptoms were used for diagnoses. The PBMCs had their origin in roughly 9.8 ml of fresh peripheral blood. Germline trimming cut 5 bases from V and 8 bases from J; bases unmatched to any gene: 28. The CDR3 spans 22 residues. Looked up from germline, CDR1 is SGHTA and CDR2 is FQGNSA. This clonotype appeared many times. Its antigen remains unknown.

The receptor's source is a woman aged 45-60 years with Graves' ophthalmopathy. What was sequenced was blood. The chain recombines TRBV7-2 with TRBJ1-6; TRBD1 matches 9 bases. CDR3 nucleotides: TGTGCCAGCAGCCCCCGGGACAGGGCTTACAGGTCGGGCCCTTATATGGATTCACCCCTCCACTTT. Its translation is CASSPRDRAYRSGPYMDSPLHF.